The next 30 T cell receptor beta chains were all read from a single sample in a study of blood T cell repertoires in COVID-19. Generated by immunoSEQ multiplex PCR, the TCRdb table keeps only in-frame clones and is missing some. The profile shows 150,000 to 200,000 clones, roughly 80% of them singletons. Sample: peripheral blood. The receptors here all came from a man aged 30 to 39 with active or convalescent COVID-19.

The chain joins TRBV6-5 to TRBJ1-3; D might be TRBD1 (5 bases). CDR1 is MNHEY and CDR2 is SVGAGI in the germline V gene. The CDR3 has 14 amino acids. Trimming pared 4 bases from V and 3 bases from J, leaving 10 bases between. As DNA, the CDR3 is TGTGCCAGCAGTTTAAGGGGAGGTGGAAACACCATATATTTT. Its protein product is CASSLRGGGNTIYF.

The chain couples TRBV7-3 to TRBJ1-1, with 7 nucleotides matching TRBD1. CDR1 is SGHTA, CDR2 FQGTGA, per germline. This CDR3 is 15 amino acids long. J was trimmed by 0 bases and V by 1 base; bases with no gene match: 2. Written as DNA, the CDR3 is TGTGCCAGCAGCTTAAATCAGGGGGTGAACACTGAAGCTTTCTTT. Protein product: CASSLNQGVNTEAFF.

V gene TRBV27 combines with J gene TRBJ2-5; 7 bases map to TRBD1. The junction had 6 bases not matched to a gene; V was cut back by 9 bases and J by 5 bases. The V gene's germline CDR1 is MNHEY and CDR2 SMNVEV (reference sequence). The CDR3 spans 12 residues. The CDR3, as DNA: TGTGCCAGTTCGGACAGGCGGGAGACCCAGTACTTC. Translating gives CASSDRRETQYF.

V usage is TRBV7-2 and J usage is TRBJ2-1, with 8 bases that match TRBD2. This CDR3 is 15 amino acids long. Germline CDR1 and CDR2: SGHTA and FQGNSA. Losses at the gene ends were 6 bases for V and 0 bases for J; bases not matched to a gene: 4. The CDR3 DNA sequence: TGTGCCAGCAGGCTCAGCGGGAGCTCCTACAATGAGCAGTTCTTC. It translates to CASRLSGSSYNEQFF.

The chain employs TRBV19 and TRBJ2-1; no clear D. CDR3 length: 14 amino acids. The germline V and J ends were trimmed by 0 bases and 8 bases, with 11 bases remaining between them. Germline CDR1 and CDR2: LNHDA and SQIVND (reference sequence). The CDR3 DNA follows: TGTGCCAGTAGTATAGACCCCGGTGCGGATGAGCAGTTCTTC. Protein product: CASSIDPGADEQFF. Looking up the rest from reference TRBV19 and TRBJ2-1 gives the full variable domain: DGGITQSPKYLFRKEGQNVTLSCEQNLNHDAMYWYRQDPGQGLRLIYYSQIVNDFQKGDIAEGYSVSREKKESFPLTVTSAQKNPTAFYLCASSIDPGADEQFFGPGTRLTVL.

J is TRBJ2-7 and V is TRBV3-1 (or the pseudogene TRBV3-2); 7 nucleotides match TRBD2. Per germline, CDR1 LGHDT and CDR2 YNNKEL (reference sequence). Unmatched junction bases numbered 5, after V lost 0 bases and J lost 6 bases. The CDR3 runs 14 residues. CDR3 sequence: CASSQERENAEQYF. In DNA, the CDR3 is TGTGCCAGCAGCCAAGAGCGGGAGAACGCCGAGCAGTACTTC.

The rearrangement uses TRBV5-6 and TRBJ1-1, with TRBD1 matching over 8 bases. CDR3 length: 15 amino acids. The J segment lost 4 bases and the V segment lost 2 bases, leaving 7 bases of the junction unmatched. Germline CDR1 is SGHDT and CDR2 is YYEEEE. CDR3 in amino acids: CASSFRGLKATEAFF. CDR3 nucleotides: TGTGCCAGCAGCTTCAGGGGGCTTAAGGCCACTGAAGCTTTCTTT.

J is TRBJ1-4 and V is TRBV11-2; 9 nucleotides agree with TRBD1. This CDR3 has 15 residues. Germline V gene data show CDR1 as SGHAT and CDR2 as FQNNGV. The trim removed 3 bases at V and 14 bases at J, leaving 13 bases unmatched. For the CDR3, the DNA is TGTGCCAGCAGCTTGGGGACAGGGATCTCCCTACAGCTGTTTTTT. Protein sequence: CASSLGTGISLQLFF.

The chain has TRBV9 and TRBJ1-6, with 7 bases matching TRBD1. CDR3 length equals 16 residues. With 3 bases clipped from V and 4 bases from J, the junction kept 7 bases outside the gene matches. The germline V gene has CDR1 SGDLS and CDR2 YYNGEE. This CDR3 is CASSADATGYNSPLHF. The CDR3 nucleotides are TGTGCCAGCAGCGCCGATGCGACAGGGTATAATTCACCCCTCCACTTT.

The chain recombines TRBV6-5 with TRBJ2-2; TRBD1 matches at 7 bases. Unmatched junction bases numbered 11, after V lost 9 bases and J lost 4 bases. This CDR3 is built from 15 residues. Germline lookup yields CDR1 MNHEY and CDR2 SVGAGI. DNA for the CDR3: TGTGCCAGTTCGGGACAGTTGGCGCCCACCGGGGAGCTGTTTTTT. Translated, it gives CASSGQLAPTGELFF.

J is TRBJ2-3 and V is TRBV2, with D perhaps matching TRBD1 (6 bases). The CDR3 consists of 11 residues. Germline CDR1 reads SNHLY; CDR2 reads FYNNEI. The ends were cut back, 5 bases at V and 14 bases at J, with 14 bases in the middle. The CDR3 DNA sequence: TGTGCCAGCAGTTGGGGGCCCCGTCCGTATTTT. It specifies CASSWGPRPYF.

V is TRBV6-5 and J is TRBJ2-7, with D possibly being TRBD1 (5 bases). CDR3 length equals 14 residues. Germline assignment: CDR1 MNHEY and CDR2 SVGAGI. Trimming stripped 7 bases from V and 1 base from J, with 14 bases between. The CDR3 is CASNNHRSSYEQYF. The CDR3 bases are TGTGCCAGCAATAACCACAGGTCTTCCTACGAGCAGTACTTC.

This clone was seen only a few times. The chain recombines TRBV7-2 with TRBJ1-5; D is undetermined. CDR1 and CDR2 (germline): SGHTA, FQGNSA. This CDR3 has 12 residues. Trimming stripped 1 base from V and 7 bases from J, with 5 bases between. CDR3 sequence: CASSLEQQPQHF. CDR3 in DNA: TGTGCCAGCAGCTTAGAACAGCAGCCCCAGCATTTT. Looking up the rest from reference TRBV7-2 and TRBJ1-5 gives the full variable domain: GAGVSQSPSNKVTEKGKDVELRCDPISGHTALYWYRQSLGQGLEFLIYFQGNSAPDKSGLPSDRFSAERTGGSVSTLTIQRTQQEDSAVYLCASSLEQQPQHFGDGTRLSIL.

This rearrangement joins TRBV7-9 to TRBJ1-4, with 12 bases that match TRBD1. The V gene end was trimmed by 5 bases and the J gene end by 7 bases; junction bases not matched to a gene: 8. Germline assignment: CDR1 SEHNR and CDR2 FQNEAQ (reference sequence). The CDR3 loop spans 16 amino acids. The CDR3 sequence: CASSPGTGGLGEKLFF. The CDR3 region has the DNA TGTGCCAGCAGCCCGGGGACAGGGGGCCTGGGTGAAAAACTGTTTTTT.

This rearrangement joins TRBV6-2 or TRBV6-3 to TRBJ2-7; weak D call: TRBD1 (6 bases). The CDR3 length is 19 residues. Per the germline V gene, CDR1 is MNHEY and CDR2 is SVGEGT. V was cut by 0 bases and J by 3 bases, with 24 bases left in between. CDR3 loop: CASSYSRLEQQGMHYEQYF. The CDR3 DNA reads TGTGCCAGCAGTTACTCGAGATTGGAGCAACAGGGTATGCACTACGAGCAGTACTTC.

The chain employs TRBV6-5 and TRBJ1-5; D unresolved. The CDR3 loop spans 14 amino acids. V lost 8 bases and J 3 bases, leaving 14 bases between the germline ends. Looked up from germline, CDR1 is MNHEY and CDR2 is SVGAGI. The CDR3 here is CASSSQVINQPQHF. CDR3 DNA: TGTGCCAGCTCGTCTCAGGTCATCAATCAGCCCCAGCATTTT.

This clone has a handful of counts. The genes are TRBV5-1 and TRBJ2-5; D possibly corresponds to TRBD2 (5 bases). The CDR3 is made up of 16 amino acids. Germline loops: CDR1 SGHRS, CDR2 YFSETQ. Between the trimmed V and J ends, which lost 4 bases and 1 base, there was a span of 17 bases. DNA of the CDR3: TGCGCCAGCAGCCCCCTAGCTTCGGGCACCCAAGAGACCCAGTACTTC. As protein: CASSPLASGTQETQYF.

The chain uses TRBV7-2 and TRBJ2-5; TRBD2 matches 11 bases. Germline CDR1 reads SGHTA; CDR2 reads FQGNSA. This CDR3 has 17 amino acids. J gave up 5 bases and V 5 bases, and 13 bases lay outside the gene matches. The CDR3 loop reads CASSPRTSGLIGETQYF. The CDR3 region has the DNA TGTGCCAGCAGCCCCCGGACTAGCGGGTTAATCGGGGAGACCCAGTACTTC.

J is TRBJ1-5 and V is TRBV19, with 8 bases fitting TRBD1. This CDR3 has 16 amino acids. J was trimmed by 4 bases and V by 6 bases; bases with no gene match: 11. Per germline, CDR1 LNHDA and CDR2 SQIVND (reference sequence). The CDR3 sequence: CASREGQAFANQPQHF. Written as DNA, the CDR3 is TGTGCCAGTAGGGAGGGACAGGCCTTCGCAAATCAGCCCCAGCATTTT.

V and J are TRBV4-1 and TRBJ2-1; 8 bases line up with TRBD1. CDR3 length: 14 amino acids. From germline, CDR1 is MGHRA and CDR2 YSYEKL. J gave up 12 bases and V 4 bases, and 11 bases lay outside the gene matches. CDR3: CASSLDRGVLGQFF. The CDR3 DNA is TGCGCCAGCAGCCTTGACAGGGGAGTCCTGGGGCAGTTCTTC.

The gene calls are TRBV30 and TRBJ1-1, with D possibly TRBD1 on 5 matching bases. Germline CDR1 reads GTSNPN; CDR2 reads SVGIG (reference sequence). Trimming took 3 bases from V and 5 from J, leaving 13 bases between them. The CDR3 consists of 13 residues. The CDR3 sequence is CAWSSSGGTEAFF. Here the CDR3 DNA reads TGTGCCTGGAGCTCCTCGGGGGGGACTGAAGCTTTCTTT.

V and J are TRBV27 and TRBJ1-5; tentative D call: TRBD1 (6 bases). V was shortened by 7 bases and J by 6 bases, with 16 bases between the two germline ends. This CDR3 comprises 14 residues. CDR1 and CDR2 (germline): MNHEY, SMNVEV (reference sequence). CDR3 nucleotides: TGTGCCAGCACCCGAACAGGGCTGGCTCAGCCCCAGCATTTT. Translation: CASTRTGLAQPQHF.

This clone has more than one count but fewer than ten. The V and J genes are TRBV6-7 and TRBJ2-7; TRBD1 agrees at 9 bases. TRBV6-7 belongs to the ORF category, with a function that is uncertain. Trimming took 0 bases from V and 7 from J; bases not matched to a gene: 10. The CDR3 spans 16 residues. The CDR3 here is CASSYSRSGQGDEQYF. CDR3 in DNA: TGTGCCAGCAGTTACTCGAGATCGGGACAGGGCGATGAGCAGTACTTC.

This chain's CDR3 is CASSDSDRGHTGELFF. CDR3 coding DNA: TGTGCCAGCAGTGACTCGGACAGGGGGCACACCGGGGAGCTGTTTTTT. This sequence joins TRBV6-4 and TRBJ2-2; TRBD1 matches 11 bases. The CDR3 covers 16 residues. Trimming cost V 0 bases and J 3 bases; bases outside gene matches: 0. CDR1 is MRHNA and CDR2 is SNTAGT in the germline V gene.

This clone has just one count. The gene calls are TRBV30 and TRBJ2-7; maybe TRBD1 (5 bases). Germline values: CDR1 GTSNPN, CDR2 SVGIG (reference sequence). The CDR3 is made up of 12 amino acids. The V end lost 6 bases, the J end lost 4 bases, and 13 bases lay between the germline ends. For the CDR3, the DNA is TGTGCCTGCACGCCCTCAGGGTACGAGCAGTACTTC. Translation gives CACTPSGYEQYF.

The DNA of the CDR3 is TGCGCCAGCATACGACAGCCGAACACCGGGGAGCTGTTTTTT. Its protein is CASIRQPNTGELFF. The chain employs TRBV4-1 and TRBJ2-2; perhaps TRBD1 as D (5 bases). There are 14 residues in the CDR3. With 7 bases removed from V and 0 bases from J, the gap between germline ends came to 9 bases. Germline CDR1 reads MGHRA; CDR2 reads YSYEKL.

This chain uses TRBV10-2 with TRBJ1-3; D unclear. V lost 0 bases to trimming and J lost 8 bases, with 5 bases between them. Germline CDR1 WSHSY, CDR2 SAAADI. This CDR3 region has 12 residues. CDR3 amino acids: CASSESSDTIYF. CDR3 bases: TGCGCCAGCAGTGAGTCCTCGGACACCATATATTTT.

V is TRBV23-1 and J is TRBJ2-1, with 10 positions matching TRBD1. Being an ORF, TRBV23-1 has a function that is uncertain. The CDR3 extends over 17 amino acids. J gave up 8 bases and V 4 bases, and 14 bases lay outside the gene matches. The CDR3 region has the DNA TGCGCCAGCAGTCCAAACTCCGGGACAGGGGTAGGGGATGAGCAGTTCTTC. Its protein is CASSPNSGTGVGDEQFF.

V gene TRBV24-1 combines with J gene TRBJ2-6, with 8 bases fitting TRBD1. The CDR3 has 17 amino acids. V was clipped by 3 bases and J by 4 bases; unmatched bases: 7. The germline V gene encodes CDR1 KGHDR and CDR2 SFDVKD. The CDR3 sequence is CATSDAQGAAGANVLTF. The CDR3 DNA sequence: TGTGCCACCAGTGATGCGCAGGGGGCCGCGGGGGCCAACGTCCTGACTTTC.

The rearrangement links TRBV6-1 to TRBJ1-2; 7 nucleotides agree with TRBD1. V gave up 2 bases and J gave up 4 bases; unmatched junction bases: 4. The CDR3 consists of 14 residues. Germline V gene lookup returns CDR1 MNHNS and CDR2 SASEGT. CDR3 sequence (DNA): TGTGCCAGCAGTGAAAGGGCAGGGGGCTATGGCTACACCTTC. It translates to CASSERAGGYGYTF.